This is a list of T cell receptor beta chains from one sample in a study of graft-versus-host responses after intestinal transplantation. The method was immunoSEQ multiplex PCR; TCRdb's version includes in-frame clones alone and lacks a portion of them. The sample carries roughly 120,000 clones, about nine tenths recorded once. No antigen has been identified for these receptors. The material sequenced was unstimulated CD4+ T cells sorted from spleen or lymph node cells, taken before intestinal transplant. The receptors here all came from a human donor who received an intestinal transplant. CDR3s include the opening cysteine and the closing phenylalanine or tryptophan. The D gene is left open where the match is weak. Clone size is not always given. Where it is, it says once, few, many or a class for expanded clones.

v_call	j_call	d_call	clone_size	cdr3_nt	cdr3_aa
TRBV30	TRBJ1-5	NA	NA	TGTGCCTGGAGTGGCTATAGCAATCAGCCCCAGCATTTT	CAWSGYSNQPQHF
TRBV30	TRBJ2-3	NA	NA	TGTGCCTGGAGTGTGTTAGCAGATACGCAGTATTTT	CAWSVLADTQYF
TRBV27	TRBJ2-7	NA	NA	TGTGCCAGCAGTCCACAGGGTCCCTCCTACGAGCAGTACTTC	CASSPQGPSYEQYF
TRBV29-1	TRBJ2-1	TRBD2	once	TGCAGCGCTGGTAGACTAGCGGGAATGAATGAGCAGTTCTTC	CSAGRLAGMNEQFF
TRBV15	TRBJ2-7	NA	NA	TGTGCCACCAGCAGAGATCGGAGGGTTTCGCAGTACTTC	CATSRDRRVSQYF
TRBV18	TRBJ2-5	TRBD1	NA	TGTGCCAGCTCACCGATTTCCGGGACAGGGGGAGAGACCCAGTACTTC	CASSPISGTGGETQYF
TRBV28	TRBJ1-3	TRBD1	NA	TGTGCCAGCAAACTGGACAGGGCCAGAAGAAACACCATATATTTT	CASKLDRARRNTIYF
TRBV10-3	TRBJ2-5	TRBD2	NA	TGTGCCATCAGTGACCCGACTAGCGGGAGAGGAGAGACCCAGTACTTC	CAISDPTSGRGETQYF
TRBV5-1	TRBJ2-6	NA	NA	TGCGCCAGCTATCAGGGGTCTCGGGCTGGGGCCAACGTCCTGACTTTC	CASYQGSRAGANVLTF
TRBV28	TRBJ2-6	NA	NA	TGTGCCAGCAGGGGGGCCGGGGCCAACGTCCTGACTTTC	CASRGAGANVLTF
TRBV5-6	TRBJ2-7	NA	once	TGTGCCAGCAACCCCGTGGGGGGCTACGAGCAGTACTTC	CASNPVGGYEQYF
TRBV5-4	TRBJ1-2	TRBD1	NA	TGTGCCAGCAGCCGACAGGGCTCCTGGGGCTACACCTTC	CASSRQGSWGYTF
TRBV27	TRBJ2-2	NA	NA	TGTGCCAGCAGCTCTTTTTCTAAGGGCAGGGTGAAGGCCGGGGAGCTGTTTTTT	CASSSFSKGRVKAGELFF
TRBV28	TRBJ1-5	NA	NA	TGTGCCAGCGTGGGGCAGGGTCAGCCCCAGCATTTT	CASVGQGQPQHF
TRBV15	TRBJ1-3	NA	once	TGTGCCACCAGCACCGATAGCTCTGGAAACACCATATATTTT	CATSTDSSGNTIYF
TRBV28	TRBJ2-7	TRBD1	NA	TGTGCCAGCAGTTTGCCCGGACAGGGGGCCTACGAGCAGTACTTC	CASSLPGQGAYEQYF
TRBV30	TRBJ2-3	TRBD2	NA	TGTGCCTGGAGCGGGACTAGCGTACCCACAGATACGCAGTATTTT	CAWSGTSVPTDTQYF
TRBV28	TRBJ2-1	NA	NA	TGTGCCAGCAGTTCAGGGGAAGGGGGATACAATGAGCAGTTCTTC	CASSSGEGGYNEQFF
TRBV30	TRBJ1-1	NA	NA	TGTGCCTGGACGAACTCCATGAACACTGAAGCTTTCTTT	CAWTNSMNTEAFF
TRBV29-1	TRBJ2-7	NA	NA	TGCAGCGTTGCCCCGGGGGACGACTACGAGCAGTACTTC	CSVAPGDDYEQYF
TRBV9	TRBJ2-2	NA	NA	TGTGCCAGCAGCGTAGAAGGGGGCACCGGGGAGCTGTTTTTT	CASSVEGGTGELFF
TRBV18	TRBJ2-1	NA	NA	TGTGCCAGCTCACCACGCCAGGGCTATGAGGATGAGCAGTTCTTC	CASSPRQGYEDEQFF
TRBV4-1	TRBJ1-3	NA	NA	TGCGCCAGCAGCCAAGCGGTCCCACCGGGGGGAAACACCATATATTTT	CASSQAVPPGGNTIYF
TRBV5-1	TRBJ1-6	NA	NA	TGCGCCAGCAGCTTGGTTGACAGGTCAAATTCACCCCTCCACTTT	CASSLVDRSNSPLHF
TRBV7-9	TRBJ2-3	TRBD2	NA	TGTGCCAGCAGCCCTCCACTTGGACTAGCGGGAAAAGATACGCAGTATTTT	CASSPPLGLAGKDTQYF
TRBV5-1	TRBJ1-1	NA	NA	TGCGCCAGCAGCTTGCCCGGGTCCATGAACACTGAAGCTTTCTTT	CASSLPGSMNTEAFF
TRBV7-8	TRBJ1-4	NA	NA	TGTGCCAGCAGCTGGGGAGGGTCAACTAATGAAAAACTGTTTTTT	CASSWGGSTNEKLFF
TRBV18	TRBJ2-2	TRBD1	NA	TGTGCCAGCTCACCAAGGGACAGGAGCACCGGGGAGCTGTTTTTT	CASSPRDRSTGELFF
TRBV6-1	TRBJ2-1	TRBD1	NA	TGTGCCAGCAGTCTAAACAGGGGAAAGAATGAGCAGTTCTTC	CASSLNRGKNEQFF
TRBV4-2	TRBJ2-7	NA	NA	TGTGCCAGCAGCCAAGAGGGTGGGCTTCCTCGCTCCTACGAGCAGTACTTC	CASSQEGGLPRSYEQYF
TRBV5-1	TRBJ2-7	NA	NA	TGCGCCAGCAGCTTGGGACAGTGGGAACCCTACGAGCAGTACTTC	CASSLGQWEPYEQYF
TRBV9	TRBJ2-7	TRBD1	NA	TGTGCCAGCAGCGTAGGGCCGGGACAGGGGTCCTACGAGCAGTACTTC	CASSVGPGQGSYEQYF
TRBV4-3	TRBJ2-6	NA	NA	TGCGCCAGCAGCCAAGTCAATAGAGGCATCTCTGGGGCCAACGTCCTGACTTTC	CASSQVNRGISGANVLTF
TRBV30	TRBJ1-5	NA	once	TGTGCCTGGAGTACGGGGTATAGCAATCAGCCCCAGCATTTT	CAWSTGYSNQPQHF
TRBV2	TRBJ2-1	NA	NA	TGTGCCAGCAGTGTTTCAGGGGTGGGTGAGCAGTTCTTC	CASSVSGVGEQFF
TRBV7-9	TRBJ2-4	TRBD1	NA	TGTGCCAGCAGCTTATTGATCAGGGGGAAAAACATTCAGTACTTC	CASSLLIRGKNIQYF
TRBV30	TRBJ1-2	TRBD1	NA	TGTGCCGGACGGGACAGGGGAAAATCCCATGGCTACACCTTC	CAGRDRGKSHGYTF
TRBV6-6	TRBJ2-1	TRBD1	once	TGTGCCAGCAGTTTTCCCGGGACAGGAGACTACAATGAGCAGTTCTTC	CASSFPGTGDYNEQFF
TRBV6-1	TRBJ1-5	NA	NA	TGTGCCAGCAGTTTAGGGGCCCATAGCAATCAGCCCCAGCATTTT	CASSLGAHSNQPQHF
TRBV5-4	TRBJ2-3	NA	NA	TGTGCCAGCAGCTACGGACTCTTTCCCACGGATACGCAGTATTTT	CASSYGLFPTDTQYF
TRBV5-1	TRBJ2-5	TRBD1	NA	TGCGCCAGCAGCCCCGGGACAGGGGATAGGGTCCGGTACTTC	CASSPGTGDRVRYF
TRBV7-2	TRBJ1-2	NA	NA	TGTGCCAGCAGCCCACAGGGTCCTAGAACCTATGGCTACACCTTC	CASSPQGPRTYGYTF
TRBV30	TRBJ1-1	NA	NA	TGTGCCTGGAAGGAGGGGTTCACTGAAGCTTTCTTT	CAWKEGFTEAFF
TRBV29-1	TRBJ2-3	TRBD2	NA	TGCAGCGTCCCGCCCGGGGGGTTGACAGATACGCAGTATTTT	CSVPPGGLTDTQYF
TRBV7-9	TRBJ1-1	TRBD1	NA	TGTGCCAGCAGCTTAGGTACGGCAGGGGGCTTGGCTTTCTTT	CASSLGTAGGLAFF
TRBV6-5	TRBJ1-1	NA	NA	TGTGCCAGCAGTGAAGATGGACGGGAGGCTGAAGCTTTCTTT	CASSEDGREAEAFF
TRBV29-1	TRBJ2-1	NA	NA	TGCAGCGTTAAGACTCGGCGCTTACACAATGAGCAGTTCTTC	CSVKTRRLHNEQFF
TRBV5-4	TRBJ1-1	NA	NA	TGTGCCAGCAGCCCTCCCGGGCCAGGGAGGAGGAACACTGAAGCTTTCTTT	CASSPPGPGRRNTEAFF
TRBV6-5	TRBJ2-7	TRBD2	NA	TGTGCCAGCAGTTACAGGCTAGCGGGTTCCTACGAGCAGTACTTC	CASSYRLAGSYEQYF
TRBV6-1	TRBJ2-7	NA	NA	TGTGCCAGCAGTCCCAGGGGGCGGGGGATGTACGAGCAGTACTTC	CASSPRGRGMYEQYF
TRBV11-2	TRBJ1-6	NA	NA	TGTGCCAGCAGGTGGACCCAGGGGCATAATTCACCCCTCCACTTT	CASRWTQGHNSPLHF
TRBV30	TRBJ2-7	TRBD1	NA	TGTGCCGGTGAGGACAGGGGTTCCTACGAGCAGTACTTC	CAGEDRGSYEQYF
TRBV10-3	TRBJ1-5	TRBD1	NA	TGTGCCATCAATCCGGGACAGGGGGCTAATCAGCCCCAGCATTTT	CAINPGQGANQPQHF
TRBV5-4	TRBJ1-2	TRBD1	NA	TGTGCCAGCAGCTTCGTACAGGGGCCCTCTAACTATGGCTACACCTTC	CASSFVQGPSNYGYTF
TRBV6-5	TRBJ2-5	TRBD1	once	TGTGCCAGCAGTTACTCACAGGGGGTGGAGACCCAGTACTTC	CASSYSQGVETQYF
TRBV5-1	TRBJ2-7	TRBD1	once	TGCGCCAGCAGCTTAGCCGGGACAGGGATCTCCTACGAGCAGTACTTC	CASSLAGTGISYEQYF